These 24 T cell receptor beta chains were all obtained from the same sample, sequenced in a study of intratumoral heterogeneity in liver cancer. TCRdb's copy holds only in-frame clones and misses some; the assay was immunoSEQ multiplex PCR. The sample lists about 5,900 clones, 68% occurring once. This material consisted of tumor-adjacent normal tissue, taken before any cancer treatment. All receptors come from a man aged 70-80 years with hepatocellular carcinoma.

The chain couples TRBV12-3 or TRBV12-4 to TRBJ1-5; D not resolved. The CDR3 totals 12 residues. Trimming cost V 7 bases and J 4 bases, with 8 bases left between them. The CDR3 spells CASTTGNQPQHF. The CDR3 DNA is TGTGCCAGCACAACGGGAAATCAGCCCCAGCATTTT.

V is TRBV7-3 and J is TRBJ2-2; D is ambiguous. The CDR3 spans 14 residues. V was pared by 2 bases and J by 2 bases, with 6 bases between. Germline CDR1 and CDR2: SGHTA and FQGTGA. This CDR3 reads CASSLGRNTGELFF. CDR3 sequence (DNA): TGTGCCAGCAGCTTAGGCAGAAACACCGGGGAGCTGTTTTTT. Full variable domain (remainder filled in from reference TRBV7-3 and TRBJ2-2): GAGVSQTPSNKVTEKGKYVELRCDPISGHTALYWYRQSLGQGPEFLIYFQGTGAADDSGLPNDRFFAVRPEGSVSTLKIQRTERGDSAVYLCASSLGRNTGELFFGEGSRLTVL.

V usage is TRBV30 and J usage is TRBJ1-1; tentatively, D is TRBD1 (6 bases). Trimming left V 1 base short and J 1 base short, with 16 bases between. The CDR3 totals 16 residues. Germline CDR1 is GTSNPN and CDR2 is SVGIG (reference sequence). The chain's CDR3 is CAWSGGVGGQNTEAFF. The CDR3 coding sequence is TGTGCCTGGAGTGGGGGGGTTGGGGGACAGAACACTGAAGCTTTCTTT.

Only a few counts were recorded for this clone. The rearrangement uses TRBV5-4 and TRBJ2-1, with a tentative D call TRBD2 (6 bases). This CDR3 spans 15 amino acids. V was shortened by 5 bases and J by 3 bases, with 15 bases between the two germline ends. Germline V gives CDR1 SGHNT, CDR2 YYREEE (reference sequence). The CDR3 is CASSGGTFLYNEQFF. The DNA of the CDR3 is TGTGCCAGCAGTGGGGGGACCTTTCTCTACAATGAGCAGTTCTTC.

As for this clone: Other DNA sequences within the sample encode an identical CDR3. V is TRBV9 and J is TRBJ1-2, with D possibly being TRBD1 (5 bases). The V gene's germline CDR1 is SGDLS and CDR2 YYNGEE. The CDR3 extends over 13 amino acids. Trimming cost V 0 bases and J 3 bases, with 6 bases left between them. The DNA of the CDR3 is TGTGCCAGCAGCGTAGGAGGGGACTATGGCTACACCTTC. Its translation: CASSVGGDYGYTF.

This chain connects TRBV18 to TRBJ2-7; 10 nucleotides align to TRBD2. The junction had 7 bases not matched to a gene; V was cut back by 2 bases and J by 0 bases. The CDR3 sequence is 17 residues long. Germline CDR1 KGHSH, CDR2 LQKENI. The CDR3 sequence: CASSPSSGGSVSYEQYF. The CDR3 nucleotides are TGTGCCAGCTCACCAAGTAGCGGGGGGTCCGTCTCCTACGAGCAGTACTTC.

The chain employs TRBV6-2 or TRBV6-3 and TRBJ1-5; possible D gene TRBD1, 5 bases. The CDR3 has 19 amino acids. Germline lookup yields CDR1 MNHEY and CDR2 SVGEGT. Trimming removed 6 bases from V and 0 bases from J, with 24 bases in between. The CDR3 DNA is TGTGCCAGCAGCGGGGAGATTACCCCAGGGCTGGGTAGCAATCAGCCCCAGCATTTT. Amino acid sequence: CASSGEITPGLGSNQPQHF.

The chain recombines TRBV6-1 with TRBJ2-1; 8 bases fit TRBD1. The germline V gene has CDR1 MNHNS and CDR2 SASEGT. The CDR3 covers 12 residues. The trim removed 3 bases at V and 15 bases at J, leaving 7 bases unmatched. CDR3 coding DNA: TGTGCCAGCAGTGATGACAGGGGAAAGGGGTTCTTC. This sequence encodes CASSDDRGKGFF.

The rearrangement joins TRBV10-3 to TRBJ2-3; D is tentatively TRBD1 or TRBD2 (5 bases each). The length of the CDR3 is 20 residues. V was cut by 2 bases and J by 2 bases, with 26 bases left in between. Germline CDR1 reads ENHRY; CDR2 reads SYGVKD. For the CDR3, the DNA is TGTGCCATCAGTGAGCCCGCTACACTTAAGGCCTGGGGGACCACAGATACGCAGTATTTT. This codes for CAISEPATLKAWGTTDTQYF.

This clone is labeled as large. The chain is built from TRBV4-3 and TRBJ1-4; maybe TRBD1 (5 bases). Germline assignment: CDR1 LGHNA and CDR2 YSLEER. The V gene lost 0 bases and the J gene lost 8 bases, with 10 bases spanning the gap. CDR3 size: 14 residues. CDR3 protein: CASSQDWQGEKLFF. As DNA, the CDR3 is TGCGCCAGCAGCCAAGATTGGCAGGGAGAAAAACTGTTTTTT.

The chain combines TRBV6-5 with TRBJ1-1, with D possibly being TRBD1 (5 bases). Germline CDR1 MNHEY, CDR2 SVGAGI. Trimming left V 5 bases short and J 1 base short, with 5 bases between. The CDR3 consists of 12 residues. CDR3 nucleotide sequence: TGTGCCAGCAGTACAGGGAACACTGAAGCTTTCTTT. Translating gives CASSTGNTEAFF.

This chain connects TRBV15 to TRBJ2-1, with D unclear. V lost 0 bases and J 7 bases, leaving 13 bases between the germline ends. This CDR3 has 15 residues. The germline V gene encodes CDR1 LNHNV and CDR2 YYDKDF (reference sequence). For the CDR3, the DNA is TGTGCCACCAGCAGAGATTTCGGATTGGGAAATGAGCAGTTCTTC. It is translated as CATSRDFGLGNEQFF. The full variable domain, with the rest looked up from reference TRBV15 and TRBJ2-1, is DAMVIQNPRYQVTQFGKPVTLSCSQTLNHNVMYWYQQKSSQAPKLLFHYYDKDFNNEADTPDNFQSRRPNTSFCFLDIRSPGLGDTAMYLCATSRDFGLGNEQFFGPGTRLTVL.

The chain employs TRBV6-2 or TRBV6-3 and TRBJ2-2; D uncertain. Germline V lookup: CDR1 MNHEY, CDR2 SVGEGT. With 0 bases removed from V and 4 bases from J, the gap between germline ends came to 15 bases. The CDR3 runs to 17 residues. Here the CDR3 DNA reads TGTGCCAGCAGTTACTCGAAGGCTAGAACCCCCACCGGGGAGCTGTTTTTT. Translating gives CASSYSKARTPTGELFF.

The chain has TRBV11-1 and TRBJ1-2, with a weak D call TRBD1 (6 bases). Deletions cut 5 bases from V and 6 bases from J, with 16 bases between. CDR3 length: 14 amino acids. CDR1 and CDR2 from the germline V gene are SGHAT and FQDESV (reference sequence). CDR3 protein: CASSRRTVSDGYTF. The CDR3 DNA reads TGTGCCAGCAGCCGTCGGACAGTCTCGGATGGCTACACCTTC.

The chain recombines TRBV19 with TRBJ1-2; weak D call: TRBD1 (5 bases). V shed 7 bases and J shed 0 bases, with 12 bases lying between them. Germline-derived CDR1 and CDR2 are LNHDA and SQIVND (reference sequence). CDR3 length: 14 amino acids. The CDR3 here is CASIGEDTNYGYTF. The CDR3 DNA follows: TGTGCCAGTATTGGGGAGGACACTAACTATGGCTACACCTTC.

This chain connects TRBV7-8 to TRBJ2-7, with 7 bases identical to TRBD1. This CDR3 is built from 15 residues. The V gene end was trimmed by 2 bases and the J gene end by 3 bases; junction bases not matched to a gene: 7. Per the germline V gene, CDR1 is SGHVS and CDR2 is FQNEAQ. The CDR3, as DNA: TGTGCCAGCAGCTTACGAACGACAGGGAACTACGAGCAGTACGTC. It yields the protein CASSLRTTGNYEQYV.

The V gene is TRBV6-2 or TRBV6-3, the J gene TRBJ2-5; no firm D call. The CDR3 runs 11 residues. Deletions cut 2 bases from V and 5 bases from J, with 3 bases between. From germline, CDR1 is MNHEY and CDR2 SVGEGT. The CDR3 nucleotides read TGTGCCAGCAGTTACAGTGAGACCCAGTACTTC. This codes for CASSYSETQYF.

This clone is classed as medium-sized. V and J are TRBV7-9 and TRBJ2-1, with D possibly matching TRBD1 (6 bases). CDR3 size: 13 residues. V dropped 5 bases and J dropped 6 bases, with 11 bases sitting between them. In germline, CDR1 is SEHNR, CDR2 FQNEAQ (reference sequence). The CDR3 protein is CASSPGTINEQFF. The CDR3 region has the DNA TGTGCCAGCAGCCCCGGGACAATCAATGAGCAGTTCTTC.

The chain combines TRBV10-3 with TRBJ1-4; D is possibly TRBD1 (6 bases). Per the germline V gene, CDR1 is ENHRY and CDR2 is SYGVKD. The CDR3 consists of 14 residues. V was pared by 10 bases and J by 3 bases, with 15 bases between. The CDR3 region is CATSSGAPNEKLFF. The DNA of the CDR3 is TGTGCCACCTCATCGGGGGCCCCTAATGAAAAACTGTTTTTT.

The CDR3 DNA reads as TGCGCCAGCAGCATTCCAGGGTCGGGCAAAAACATTCAGTACTTC. Translated, it gives CASSIPGSGKNIQYF. The chain uses TRBV5-1 and TRBJ2-4; D perhaps matches TRBD1 (5 bases). Trimming left V 4 bases short and J 3 bases short, with 14 bases between. The germline V gene has CDR1 SGHRS and CDR2 YFSETQ. The CDR3 has 15 amino acids. The full variable domain, rest sourced from reference TRBV5-1 and TRBJ2-4, is KAGVTQTPRYLIKTRGQQVTLSCSPISGHRSVSWYQQTPGQGLQFLFEYFSETQRNKGNFPGRFSGRQFSNSRSEMNVSTLELGDSALYLCASSIPGSGKNIQYFGAGTRLSVL.

The gene calls are TRBV7-8 and TRBJ1-1; a weak D match, TRBD1 (6 bases). In germline, CDR1 is SGHVS, CDR2 FQNEAQ. The CDR3 is 15 amino acids. The V end was cut by 1 base, the J end by 2 bases, with 11 bases between. The CDR3 bases are TGTGCCAGCAGCTTAGGGACAGCCTCTAACACTGAAGCTTTCTTT. Translated, it gives CASSLGTASNTEAFF.

The chain recombines TRBV5-1 with TRBJ2-1, with 8 nucleotides matching TRBD2. There are 15 residues in the CDR3. Trimming at V came to 7 bases and at J to 9 bases, leaving 15 bases not matched to a gene. Germline assignment: CDR1 SGHRS and CDR2 YFSETQ. The CDR3 DNA follows: TGCGCCAGCCGAAACACGGGGGGGCCCCTCGTTGAGCAGTTCTTC. Translation: CASRNTGGPLVEQFF.

This clone was found a few times. The chain is built from TRBV6-2 or TRBV6-3 and TRBJ1-6; tentative D call: TRBD1 (5 bases). V shed 6 bases and J shed 7 bases, with 13 bases lying between them. Germline-derived CDR1 and CDR2 are MNHEY and SVGEGT. The CDR3 runs 14 residues. The CDR3 region is CASSKANRNSPLHF. The CDR3 nucleotides are TGTGCCAGCAGCAAAGCAAACAGGAATTCACCCCTCCACTTT.

This chain uses TRBV7-9 with TRBJ2-2, with a weak D call TRBD2 (5 bases). This CDR3 spans 13 amino acids. Between the trimmed V and J ends, which lost 4 bases and 5 bases, there was a span of 8 bases. Germline CDR1 is SEHNR and CDR2 is FQNEAQ (reference sequence). The CDR3 spells CASSSEGTGELFF. CDR3 coding DNA: TGTGCCAGCAGCTCCGAGGGTACCGGGGAGCTGTTTTTT. The full variable domain, its missing parts supplied by reference TRBV7-9 and TRBJ2-2, is DTGVSQNPRHKITKRGQNVTFRCDPISEHNRLYWYRQTLGQGPEFLTYFQNEAQLEKSRLLSDRFSAERPKGSFSTLEIQRTEQGDSAMYLCASSSEGTGELFFGEGSRLTVL.